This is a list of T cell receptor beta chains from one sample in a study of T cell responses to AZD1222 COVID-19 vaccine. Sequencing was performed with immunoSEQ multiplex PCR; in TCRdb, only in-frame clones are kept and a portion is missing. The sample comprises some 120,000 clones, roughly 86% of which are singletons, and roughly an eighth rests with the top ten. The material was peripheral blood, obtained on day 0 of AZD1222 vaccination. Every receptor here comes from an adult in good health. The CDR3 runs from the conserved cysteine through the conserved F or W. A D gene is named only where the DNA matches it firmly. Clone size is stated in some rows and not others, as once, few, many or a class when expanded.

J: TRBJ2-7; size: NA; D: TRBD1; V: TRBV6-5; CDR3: CASSYGDRTYEQYF; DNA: TGTGCCAGCAGTTATGGGGACAGAACCTACGAGCAGTACTTC
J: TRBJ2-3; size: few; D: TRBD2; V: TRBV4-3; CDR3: CASSQAGLAGVTDTQYF; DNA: TGCGCCAGCAGCCAGGCAGGACTAGCGGGGGTTACAGATACGCAGTATTTT
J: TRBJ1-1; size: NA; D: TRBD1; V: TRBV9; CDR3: CASSVGTGANTEAFF; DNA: TGTGCCAGCAGCGTGGGGACAGGGGCGAACACTGAAGCTTTCTTT
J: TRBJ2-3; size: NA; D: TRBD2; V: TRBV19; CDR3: CASSIDARKLLAGGIDTQYF; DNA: TGTGCCAGTAGTATAGACGCCAGGAAATTACTAGCGGGGGGGATTGATACGCAGTATTTT
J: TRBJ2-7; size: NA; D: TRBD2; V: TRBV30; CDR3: CAWSPASGPYEQYF; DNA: TGTGCCTGGAGTCCGGCTAGCGGACCTTACGAGCAGTACTTC
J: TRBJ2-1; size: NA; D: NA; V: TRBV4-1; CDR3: CASSQVHGGASAYNEQFF; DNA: TGCGCCAGCAGCCAAGTACATGGAGGGGCCTCCGCCTACAATGAGCAGTTCTTC
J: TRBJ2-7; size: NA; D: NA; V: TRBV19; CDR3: CASSIGGFSYEQYF; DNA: TGTGCCAGTAGTATAGGAGGGTTCTCCTACGAGCAGTACTTC
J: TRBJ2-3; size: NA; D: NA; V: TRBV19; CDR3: CASSTTGEDTQYF; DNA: TGTGCCAGTAGTACCACGGGGGAAGATACGCAGTATTTT
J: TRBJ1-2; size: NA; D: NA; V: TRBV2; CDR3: CASTDLTGFDYGYTF; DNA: TGTGCCAGCACTGACCTTACAGGGTTTGACTATGGCTACACCTTC
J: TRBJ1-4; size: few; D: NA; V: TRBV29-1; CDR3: CSVGVSTNEKLFF; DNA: TGCAGCGTTGGAGTTTCAACTAATGAAAAACTGTTTTTT
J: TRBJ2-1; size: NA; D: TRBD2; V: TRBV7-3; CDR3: CASSLTGRGGYNEQFF; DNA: TGTGCCAGCAGCTTAACTGGCCGCGGGGGATACAATGAGCAGTTCTTC
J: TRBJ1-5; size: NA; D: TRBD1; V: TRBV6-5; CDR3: CASSITGDQYQPQHF; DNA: TGTGCCAGCAGTATTACAGGGGATCAGTATCAGCCCCAGCATTTT
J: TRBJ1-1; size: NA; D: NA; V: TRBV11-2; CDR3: CASSSNRGVEAFF; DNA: TGTGCCAGCAGCTCCAATCGCGGGGTTGAAGCTTTCTTT
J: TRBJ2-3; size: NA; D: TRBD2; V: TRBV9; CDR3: CASSVSGSDTQYF; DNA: TGTGCCAGCAGCGTTAGCGGGAGCGATACGCAGTATTTT
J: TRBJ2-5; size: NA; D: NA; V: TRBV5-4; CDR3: CASSQGHRETQYF; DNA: TGTGCCAGCAGTCAGGGACACAGGGAGACCCAGTACTTC
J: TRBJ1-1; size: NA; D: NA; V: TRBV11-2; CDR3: CASSLGGGIAFF; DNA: TGTGCCAGCAGCTTAGGCGGGGGCATTGCTTTCTTT
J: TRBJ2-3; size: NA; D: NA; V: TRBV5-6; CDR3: CASSLGHYTDTQYF; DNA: TGTGCCAGCAGCTTGGGGCATTATACAGATACGCAGTATTTT
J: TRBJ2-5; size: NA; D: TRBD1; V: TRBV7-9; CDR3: CASSRRQGKEETQYF; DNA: TGTGCCAGCAGCCGTCGACAGGGCAAGGAGGAGACCCAGTACTTC
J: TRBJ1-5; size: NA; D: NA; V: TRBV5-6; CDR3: CASSLSLVKQPQHF; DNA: TGTGCCAGCAGCTTGTCCCTAGTCAAGCAGCCCCAGCATTTT
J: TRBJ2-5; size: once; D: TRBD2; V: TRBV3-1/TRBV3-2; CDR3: CASSQVTLAEETQYF; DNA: TGTGCCAGCAGCCAAGTCACGCTAGCGGAAGAGACCCAGTACTTC
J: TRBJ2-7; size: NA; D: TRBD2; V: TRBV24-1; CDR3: CATSDTTSGSDEQYF; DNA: TGTGCCACCAGTGATACGACTAGCGGGAGCGACGAGCAGTACTTC
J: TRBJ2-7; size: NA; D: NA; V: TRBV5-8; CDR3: CASSRMGTGEAGYEQYF; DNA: TGTGCCAGCAGCCGTATGGGGACCGGGGAAGCCGGCTACGAGCAGTACTTC
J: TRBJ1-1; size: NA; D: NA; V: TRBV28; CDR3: CASSFPLNTEAFF; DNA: TGTGCCAGCAGTTTTCCCCTGAACACTGAAGCTTTCTTT
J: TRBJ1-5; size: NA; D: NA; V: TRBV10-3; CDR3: CAISDEVLGPNQPQHF; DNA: TGTGCCATCAGTGACGAAGTTCTAGGACCCAATCAGCCCCAGCATTTT
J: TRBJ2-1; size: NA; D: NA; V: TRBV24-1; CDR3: CATSGRSHNEQFF; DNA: TGTGCCACCAGTGGCCGTTCCCACAATGAGCAGTTCTTC
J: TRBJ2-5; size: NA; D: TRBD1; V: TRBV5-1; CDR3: CASSLGTGDAETQYF; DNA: TGCGCCAGCAGCTTGGGGACAGGGGACGCCGAGACCCAGTACTTC
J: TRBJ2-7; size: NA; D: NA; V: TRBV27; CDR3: CASSLLGGDEQYF; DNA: TGTGCCAGCAGTTTACTAGGGGGGGATGAGCAGTACTTC
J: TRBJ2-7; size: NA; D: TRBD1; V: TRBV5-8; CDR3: CASSLGTGPEQYF; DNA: TGTGCCAGCAGCTTGGGGACAGGGCCCGAGCAGTACTTC
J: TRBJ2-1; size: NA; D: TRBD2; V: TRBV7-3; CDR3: CASSLLAGEFSYNEQFF; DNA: TGTGCCAGCAGCCTCCTAGCGGGAGAATTCTCCTACAATGAGCAGTTCTTC
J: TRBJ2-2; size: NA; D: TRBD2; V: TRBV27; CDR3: CASSLSLAGGPYTGELFF; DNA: TGTGCCAGCAGTTTATCGCTAGCGGGAGGGCCTTACACCGGGGAGCTGTTTTTT
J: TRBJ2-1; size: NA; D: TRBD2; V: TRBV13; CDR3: CASSLRLAGYGDEQFF; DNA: TGTGCCAGCAGCTTAAGACTAGCGGGGTATGGAGATGAGCAGTTCTTC
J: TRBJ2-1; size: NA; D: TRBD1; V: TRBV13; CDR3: CASSTSGTGNSYNEQFF; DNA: TGTGCCAGCAGCACATCCGGGACAGGGAACTCCTACAATGAGCAGTTCTTC
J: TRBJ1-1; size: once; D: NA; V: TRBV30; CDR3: CAWSVHQNTEAFF; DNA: TGTGCCTGGAGTGTTCATCAGAACACTGAAGCTTTCTTT
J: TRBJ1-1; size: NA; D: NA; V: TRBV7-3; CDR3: CASSLTRDTNTEAFF; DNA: TGTGCCAGCAGCTTAACCCGGGACACGAACACTGAAGCTTTCTTT
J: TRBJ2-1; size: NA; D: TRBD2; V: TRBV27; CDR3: CASSPRTSGGANEQFF; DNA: TGTGCCAGCAGTCCCCGGACTAGCGGGGGGGCTAATGAGCAGTTCTTC
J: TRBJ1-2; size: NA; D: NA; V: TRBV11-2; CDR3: CASSPDGQGGYGYTF; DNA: TGTGCCAGCAGCCCCGATGGGCAGGGTGGCTATGGCTACACCTTC
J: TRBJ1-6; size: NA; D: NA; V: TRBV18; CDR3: CASSPQENSPLHF; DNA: TGTGCCAGCTCACCACAGGAGAATTCACCCCTCCACTTT
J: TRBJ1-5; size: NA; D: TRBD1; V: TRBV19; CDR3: CASSWDRGRPGNQPQHF; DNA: TGTGCCAGTAGTTGGGACAGGGGGCGCCCCGGCAATCAGCCCCAGCATTTT
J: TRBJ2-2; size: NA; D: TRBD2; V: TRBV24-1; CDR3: CATSELAGGPGTGELFF; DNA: TGTGCCACCAGTGAACTAGCGGGAGGCCCGGGCACCGGGGAGCTGTTTTTT
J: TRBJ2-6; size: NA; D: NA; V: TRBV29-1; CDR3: CSAAGGANVLTF; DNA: TGCAGCGCCGCCGGCGGGGCCAACGTCCTGACTTTC
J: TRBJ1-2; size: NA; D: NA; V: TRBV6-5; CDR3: CASVVGRKYGYTF; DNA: TGTGCCAGCGTAGTCGGAAGAAAGTATGGCTACACCTTC
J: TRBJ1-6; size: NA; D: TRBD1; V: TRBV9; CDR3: CASSVYRGNSPLHF; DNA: TGTGCCAGCAGTGTTTACAGGGGAAATTCACCCCTCCACTTT